Below are 10 T cell receptor beta chains sequenced from a single sample in a study of cytomegalovirus exposure and HLA in healthy donors. The PCR used 60 Vbeta and 13 Jbeta primers. Profiling relied on immunoSEQ multiplex PCR, and the TCRdb table lists in-frame clones only, not all of them. The sample has about 110,000 clones; 80% to 85% are singletons. Material for sequencing was PBMCs. All receptors derive from a woman aged 55-69 years in good health and CMV-seropositive.

The chain is built from TRBV19 and TRBJ1-5; D might be TRBD1 (6 bases). This CDR3 is built from 20 residues. Germline-derived CDR1 and CDR2 are LNHDA and SQIVND (reference sequence). V was trimmed by 7 bases and J by 4 bases, leaving 32 bases between them. CDR3 residues: CASKRTDRTSYKEKNQPQHF. DNA for the CDR3: TGTGCCAGTAAGAGGACCGACAGGACGTCATACAAAGAGAAAAATCAGCCCCAGCATTTT.

This chain links TRBV2 with TRBJ1-2; TRBD1 is a possible D gene (5 bases). CDR3 size: 14 residues. Trimming removed 6 bases from V and 5 bases from J, with 16 bases in between. Per germline, CDR1 SNHLY and CDR2 FYNNEI. CDR3 sequence (DNA): TGTGCCAGCAGGACCATACAGGATCTGTATGGCTACACCTTC. It is translated as CASRTIQDLYGYTF.

This chain connects TRBV9 to TRBJ2-5; D is uncertain. The CDR3 runs to 13 residues. V shed 2 bases and J shed 3 bases, with 8 bases lying between them. The germline V gene has CDR1 SGDLS and CDR2 YYNGEE. In DNA form, the CDR3 reads TGTGCCAGCAGCGTTGGGCATGAAGAGACCCAGTACTTC. Residues: CASSVGHEETQYF. The full variable domain, with the rest looked up from reference TRBV9 and TRBJ2-5, is DSGVTQTPKHLITATGQRVTLRCSPRSGDLSVYWYQQSLDQGLQFLIQYYNGEERAKGNILERFSAQQFPDLHSELNLSSLELGDSALYFCASSVGHEETQYFGPGTRLLVL.

The V and J genes are TRBV6-1 and TRBJ2-3, with 7 bases matching TRBD1. This CDR3 is built from 15 residues. V lost 5 bases, J lost 0 bases, and 5 bases stayed unmatched. Germline values: CDR1 MNHNS, CDR2 SASEGT. The CDR3 spells CASSSLTGSTDTQYF. The CDR3 DNA reads as TGTGCCAGCAGTTCCCTGACAGGGAGCACAGATACGCAGTATTTT.

The J gene is TRBJ2-7, the V gene TRBV19, with TRBD1 matching 9 bases. Germline V gene data show CDR1 as LNHDA and CDR2 as SQIVND (reference sequence). CDR3 length: 15 amino acids. Germline trimming cut 4 bases from V and 7 bases from J; bases unmatched to any gene: 11. CDR3 DNA: TGTGCCAGTAGTACCGGGACAGGGCGAAAGCAAGAGCAGTACTTC. Translated: CASSTGTGRKQEQYF.

This chain uses TRBV7-8 with TRBJ1-5; a possible D gene is TRBD1 (5 bases). The V end was cut by 5 bases, the J end by 9 bases, with 17 bases between. The CDR3 has 14 residues. CDR1 and CDR2 from the germline V gene are SGHVS and FQNEAQ. CDR3: CASSPIRGSRPQHF. The CDR3 region has the DNA TGTGCCAGCAGCCCAATTCGGGGGTCTCGGCCCCAGCATTTT.

The chain combines TRBV11-1 with TRBJ1-1, with a tentative D call TRBD1 (5 bases). This CDR3 is 15 amino acids long. Germline loops: CDR1 SGHAT, CDR2 FQDESV (reference sequence). Trimming removed 1 base from V and 8 bases from J, with 17 bases in between. CDR3 in DNA: TGTGCCAGCAGCTTAGGAGAAAGCATCCCAGGGGAAGCTTTCTTT. Encoded protein: CASSLGESIPGEAFF.

The chain has TRBV5-1 and TRBJ2-1; tentative D call: TRBD2 (5 bases). CDR1 and CDR2 (germline): SGHRS, YFSETQ. The CDR3 extends over 16 amino acids. Trimming stripped 3 bases from V and 0 bases from J, with 13 bases between. The CDR3 DNA reads TGCGCCAGCAGCTACGAGGGTCCGAGCTCCTACAATGAGCAGTTCTTC. As protein: CASSYEGPSSYNEQFF.

Written as DNA, the CDR3 is TGTGCCACCAGGGGTCCGGGAAATGAAAAACTGTTTTTT. Amino acid sequence: CATRGPGNEKLFF. The gene calls are TRBV27 and TRBJ1-4; a weak D match, TRBD1 (6 bases). The V gene's germline CDR1 is MNHEY and CDR2 SMNVEV (reference sequence). The CDR3 is 13 residues long. Trimming shortened V by 10 bases and J by 5 bases, and 14 bases separated the two germline ends.

The V call is TRBV28, the J call TRBJ1-5; D may be TRBD1 (6 bases). The CDR3 runs to 14 residues. V gave up 5 bases and J gave up 6 bases, with 14 bases separating them. Germline V CDR1 and CDR2: MDHEN, SYDVKM. For the CDR3, the DNA is TGTGCCAGCAGTACTATGACAGGATTTCAGCCCCAGCATTTT. This gives the protein CASSTMTGFQPQHF.